This T cell receptor (beta chain) came from a study of T cells in Graves' hyperthyroidism and ophthalmopathy. Whole-study context: The initial diagnosis was the point when peripheral blood was collected, ahead of any treatment.

Researchers took RNA transcripts and amplified the TCR beta CDR3 regions from them. TCR CDR3 underwent first-round RT-PCR with the HTBI primer set. A single record per CDR3 protein comes from TCRdb applying MiXCR to the multiplex PCR reads. Of approximately 400,000 distinct CDR3 sequences in the sample, 15% to 18% were seen once. The study's findings and limits: Median prediction lead before ophthalmopathy onset was 5 to 7.5 months with the model.

Hyperthyroidism was newly diagnosed in patients aged 18 to 65 (duration under 2 months). Diagnostic assessment was based on clinical symptoms, serum thyroxine and TRAb, thyroid ultrasound and orbital computed tomography. This clonotype was detected many times. Its cognate antigen is unknown. The CDR3 is 16 amino acids. J was trimmed by 0 bases and V by 4 bases; bases with no gene match: 6. Germline V gives CDR1 LNHNV, CDR2 YYDKDF (reference sequence). The source is a woman between 18 and 30 years old with Graves' hyperthyroidism. The chain recombines TRBV15 with TRBJ2-3; 8 nucleotides agree with TRBD2. Sequences were obtained from blood. DNA for the CDR3: TGTGCCACCAGCAAGGGGCTAGCGGGTAGCACAGATACGCAGTATTTT. Protein sequence: CATSKGLAGSTDTQYF.